These 18 T cell receptor beta chains were all obtained from the same sample, sequenced in a study of blood T cell repertoires in COVID-19. TCRdb's table, derived via immunoSEQ multiplex PCR, lists solely in-frame clones and lacks some. The sample records roughly 180,000 clones, 70% to 90% being singletons. The sample taken for sequencing was peripheral blood. Receptors were obtained from a woman under 40 with active or convalescent COVID-19.

The gene calls are TRBV18 and TRBJ1-1, with TRBD1 as a possible D gene (5 bases). CDR3 length equals 15 residues. The germline V and J ends were trimmed by 0 bases and 3 bases, with 11 bases remaining between them. Germline-derived CDR1 and CDR2 are KGHSH and LQKENI. The CDR3 here is CASSPPGQGDTEAFF. The CDR3 bases are TGTGCCAGCTCACCACCTGGGCAGGGTGACACTGAAGCTTTCTTT. The whole variable domain, filled in from reference TRBV18 and TRBJ1-1, reads NAGVMQNPRHLVRRRGQEARLRCSPMKGHSHVYWYRQLPEEGLKFMVYLQKENIIDESGMPKERFSAEFPKEGPSILRIQQVVRGDSAAYFCASSPPGQGDTEAFFGQGTRLTVV.

This clone was detected once. J is TRBJ2-7 and V is TRBV28, with 10 bases identical to TRBD1. This CDR3 spans 16 amino acids. Germline V lookup: CDR1 MDHEN, CDR2 SYDVKM. After removal of 3 bases from V and 5 bases from J, the junction contained 10 bases not matched to a gene. CDR3 coding DNA: TGTGCCAGCAGTTTCCCGCGGACAGGGGGTACCCACGAGCAGTACTTC. Residues: CASSFPRTGGTHEQYF.

J is TRBJ2-2 and V is TRBV28, with 7 positions matching TRBD1. CDR1 and CDR2 from the germline V gene are MDHEN and SYDVKM. The junction had 7 bases not matched to a gene; V was cut back by 2 bases and J by 4 bases. The CDR3 length is 16 residues. For the CDR3, the DNA is TGTGCCAGCAGTTTAAACCGGGACAGCGCCACCGGGGAGCTGTTTTTT. This encodes CASSLNRDSATGELFF.

The table lists this clone with a few counts. The V and J genes are TRBV30 and TRBJ1-6, with TRBD1 matching 8 bases. Germline V gene lookup returns CDR1 GTSNPN and CDR2 SVGIG (reference sequence). The CDR3 covers 18 residues. V shed 0 bases, J shed 7 bases, and the junction held 14 bases outside the gene matches. CDR3 residues: CAWSVVKTGAIKNSPLHF. DNA of the CDR3: TGTGCCTGGAGTGTAGTGAAGACAGGGGCAATTAAGAATTCACCCCTCCACTTT.

The J gene is TRBJ1-3, the V gene TRBV7-9; TRBD1 aligns across 9 bases. This CDR3 region has 18 residues. CDR1 is SEHNR, CDR2 FQNEAQ, per germline (reference sequence). V lost 2 bases to trimming and J lost 0 bases; unmatched junction nucleotides: 8. The CDR3 DNA reads TGTGCCAGCAGCTTATGGGGTGCGGACAGGGGCTCTGGAAACACCATATATTTT. This translates into CASSLWGADRGSGNTIYF.

V gene TRBV5-6 combines with J gene TRBJ1-1, with 7 bases matching TRBD1. This CDR3 has 14 residues. From germline, CDR1 is SGHDT and CDR2 YYEEEE. The trim removed 3 bases at V and 4 bases at J, leaving 6 bases unmatched. CDR3: CASSSPGQTTEAFF. CDR3 nucleotides: TGTGCCAGCAGCTCCCCGGGACAGACCACTGAAGCTTTCTTT.

This clone has just one count. This sequence joins TRBV6-6 and TRBJ1-1, with TRBD1 matching 8 bases. Germline-derived CDR1 and CDR2 are MNHNY and SVGAGI (reference sequence). This CDR3 has 18 amino acids. Losses at the gene ends were 5 bases for V and 3 bases for J; bases not matched to a gene: 17. The CDR3 DNA is TGTGCCAGCAGTCCACCAGGGGGCCCCTTGTTTGGGGACACTGAAGCTTTCTTT. Its translation is CASSPPGGPLFGDTEAFF.

The chain combines TRBV28 with TRBJ1-4; D is unclear. V lost 1 base, J lost 3 bases, and 15 bases lay in between. The CDR3 has 17 amino acids. The V gene's germline CDR1 is MDHEN and CDR2 SYDVKM. The CDR3, as DNA: TGTGCCAGCAGTTTATTGGCTGGAGGCGATGCTAATGAAAAACTGTTTTTT. This sequence encodes CASSLLAGGDANEKLFF.

The CDR3 DNA reads TGTGCCACCAGCATGAACGGAGAGACCCAGTACTTC. It yields the protein CATSMNGETQYF. This sequence joins TRBV24-1 and TRBJ2-5; D is unresolved. Germline-derived CDR1 and CDR2 are KGHDR and SFDVKD. Trimming took off 7 bases at V and 4 bases at J, with 9 bases between the two ends. This CDR3 has 12 amino acids.

This chain links TRBV2 with TRBJ1-5, with TRBD1 matching over 7 bases. CDR1 is SNHLY and CDR2 is FYNNEI in the germline V gene. The CDR3 runs 12 residues. V shed 4 bases and J 9 bases; nucleotides not matched to a gene: 3. CDR3 region: CASSGTGPPQHF. For the CDR3, the DNA is TGTGCCAGCAGTGGGACAGGTCCGCCCCAGCATTTT.

This clone has just a few counts. This chain joins TRBV28 and TRBJ1-5; possibly TRBD1 for D (6 bases). Trimming took 3 bases from V and 12 from J, leaving 15 bases between them. In germline, CDR1 is MDHEN, CDR2 SYDVKM. This CDR3 contains 13 residues. For the CDR3, the DNA is TGTGCCAGCAGTTTTGGGAGGGGGTTAGACCAGCATTTT. It codes for CASSFGRGLDQHF. Looking up the rest from reference TRBV28 and TRBJ1-5 gives the full variable domain: DVKVTQSSRYLVKRTGEKVFLECVQDMDHENMFWYRQDPGLGLRLIYFSYDVKMKEKGDIPEGYSVSREKKERFSLILESASTNQTSMYLCASSFGRGLDQHFGDGTRLSIL.

DNA for the CDR3: TGTGCCAGCTCACCGACCGACAGCGGCAATCAGCCCCAGCATTTT. It is translated as CASSPTDSGNQPQHF. The V gene is TRBV18, the J gene TRBJ1-5, with a tentative D call TRBD1 (5 bases). The V end was cut by 3 bases, the J end by 2 bases, with 11 bases between. Germline loops: CDR1 KGHSH, CDR2 LQKENI. The CDR3 is 15 residues long.

The V and J genes are TRBV11-2 and TRBJ2-1; no firm D call. The germline V gene has CDR1 SGHAT and CDR2 FQNNGV. The CDR3 has 15 residues. V was trimmed by 0 bases and J by 1 base, leaving 7 bases between them. Here the CDR3 reads CASSLDTQSYNEQFF. In nucleotides, the CDR3 is TGTGCCAGCAGCTTAGACACGCAGTCCTACAATGAGCAGTTCTTC. The full variable domain, rest sourced from reference TRBV11-2 and TRBJ2-1, is EAGVAQSPRYKIIEKRQSVAFWCNPISGHATLYWYQQILGQGPKLLIQFQNNGVVDDSQLPKDRFSAERLKGVDSTLKIQPAKLEDSAVYLCASSLDTQSYNEQFFGPGTRLTVL.

V is TRBV5-1 and J is TRBJ1-2; a possible D gene is TRBD1 (6 bases). V dropped 4 bases and J dropped 4 bases, with 14 bases sitting between them. This CDR3 is 14 amino acids long. The germline CDR1 and CDR2 sequences are SGHRS and YFSETQ. CDR3 sequence (DNA): TGCGCCAGCAGCCCGGCAGGGGATGGCTATGGCTACACCTTC. It codes for CASSPAGDGYGYTF.

The chain recombines TRBV6-5 with TRBJ2-5; TRBD2 is a possible D gene (5 bases). CDR3 length: 14 residues. Germline loops: CDR1 MNHEY, CDR2 SVGAGI. Trimming removed 6 bases at V and 5 bases at J, with 16 bases between. The CDR3 loop is CASSLVEGRETQYF. The DNA of the CDR3 is TGTGCCAGCAGCCTTGTCGAGGGAAGGGAGACCCAGTACTTC.

This sequence joins TRBV9 and TRBJ2-7; 11 nucleotides match TRBD1. Germline V gene lookup returns CDR1 SGDLS and CDR2 YYNGEE. CDR3 length: 17 amino acids. V shed 2 bases, J shed 5 bases, and the junction held 12 bases outside the gene matches. The CDR3 sequence: CASSVTSGQGAANEQYF. The CDR3, as DNA: TGTGCCAGCAGCGTCACATCCGGACAGGGGGCGGCCAACGAGCAGTACTTC.

This rearrangement joins TRBV5-6 to TRBJ2-7, with TRBD2 matching over 13 bases. Unmatched junction bases numbered 1, after V lost 4 bases and J lost 0 bases. Germline values: CDR1 SGHDT, CDR2 YYEEEE. The CDR3 has 15 residues. CDR3 residues: CASSRTSGSSYEQYF. CDR3 coding DNA: TGTGCCAGCAGCCGGACTAGCGGGAGCTCCTACGAGCAGTACTTC. Full variable domain (outside the CDR3, taken from reference TRBV5-6 and TRBJ2-7): DAGVTQSPTHLIKTRGQQVTLRCSPKSGHDTVSWYQQALGQGPQFIFQYYEEEERQRGNFPDRFSGHQFPNYSSELNVNALLLGDSALYLCASSRTSGSSYEQYFGPGTRLTVT.

In its sample, this clone was seen a few times. The chain recombines TRBV11-2 with TRBJ2-1; D is perhaps TRBD1 (6 bases). V was clipped by 2 bases and J by 0 bases, with 8 bases between them. Germline values: CDR1 SGHAT, CDR2 FQNNGV. CDR3 size: 15 residues. CDR3 region: CASSLIQGSYNEQFF. In DNA, the CDR3 is TGTGCCAGCAGCTTAATACAGGGCTCCTACAATGAGCAGTTCTTC.